Here is one T cell receptor beta chain with its context. The sample originates from a study of blood T cell repertoires in COVID-19. Study details: PBMCs, B-cell-depleted T cells, or T cells provided the cDNA or gDNA that made up the material.

Original data processing: Cell counts per sample came from amplifying reference gene primers. Only in-frame clones appear in the TCRdb table, and some are missing; sequencing was by immunoSEQ multiplex PCR. V and J calls and clone size are copied from that table; D and trimming were computed from the DNA. The sample shows some 40,000 clones, 70% to 90% of them seen only once. The CDR3 is 15 amino acids. Germline CDR1 reads LGHNA; CDR2 reads YSLEER. Losses at the gene ends were 4 bases for V and 8 bases for J; bases not matched to a gene: 10. Source material: peripheral blood. The chain carries TRBV4-3 and TRBJ2-1; 8 nucleotides match TRBD2. The source of this sequence is a human donor in a cohort sampled during active or convalescent COVID-19. The donor label of this sample is uncertain. The CDR3 nucleotides are TGCGCCAGCAGCCTATGGCGGCGGGAGGCCGATGAGCAGTTCTTC. It is translated as CASSLWRREADEQFF.